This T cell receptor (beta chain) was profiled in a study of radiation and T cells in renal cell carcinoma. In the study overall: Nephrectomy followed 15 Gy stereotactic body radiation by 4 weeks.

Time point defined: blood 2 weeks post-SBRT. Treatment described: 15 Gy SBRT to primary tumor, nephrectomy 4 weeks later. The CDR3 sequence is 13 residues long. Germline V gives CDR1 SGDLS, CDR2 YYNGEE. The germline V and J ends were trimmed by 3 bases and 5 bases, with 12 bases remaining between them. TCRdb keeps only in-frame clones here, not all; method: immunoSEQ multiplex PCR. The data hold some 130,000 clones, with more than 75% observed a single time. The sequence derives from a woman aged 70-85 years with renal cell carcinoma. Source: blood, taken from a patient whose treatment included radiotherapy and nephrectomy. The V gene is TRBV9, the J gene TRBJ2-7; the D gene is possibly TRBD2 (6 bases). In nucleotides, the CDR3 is TGTGCCAGCAGCGAGGGACTCGGGGACGAGCAGTACTTC. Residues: CASSEGLGDEQYF.